These 22 T cell receptor beta chains share one sample of origin, sequenced in a study of T cells in tumors after PD-1 blockade. Some clones are missing from TCRdb's copy, which holds only in-frame ones; the method was immunoSEQ multiplex PCR. The table records some 66,000 clones, approximately 79% of them present only once. The sequenced sample was PBMCs, obtained after anti-PD-1 treatment. The receptors stem from a human donor with basal cell carcinoma.

J is TRBJ1-2 and V is TRBV30, with 9 positions matching TRBD1. The CDR3 contains 14 residues. V was pared by 1 base and J by 8 bases, with 8 bases of the junction left unmatched. CDR1 is GTSNPN, CDR2 SVGIG, per germline (reference sequence). CDR3 sequence reads: CAWSGDRVIRGYTF. The CDR3 region has the DNA TGTGCCTGGAGTGGGGACAGGGTGATTCGGGGCTACACCTTC.

V usage is TRBV5-1 and J usage is TRBJ2-3, with 8 bases fitting TRBD1. Trimming took 2 bases from V and 1 from J; bases not matched to a gene: 3. Germline V gene lookup returns CDR1 SGHRS and CDR2 YFSETQ. The CDR3 contains 15 residues. The CDR3 reads CASSLSRGRTDTQYF. The CDR3 DNA reads TGCGCCAGCAGCTTAAGCAGGGGGCGCACAGATACGCAGTATTTT.

V gene TRBV6-4 combines with J gene TRBJ1-1, with D unresolved. Trimming removed 6 bases from V and 1 base from J, with 12 bases in between. Germline CDR1 MRHNA, CDR2 SNTAGT. This CDR3 region has 14 residues. The CDR3: CASSDDYKNTEAFF. The CDR3 DNA is TGTGCCAGCAGCGACGATTACAAGAACACTGAAGCTTTCTTT.

This sequence joins TRBV4-1 and TRBJ2-1, with TRBD2 identical over 8 bases. CDR1 and CDR2 from the germline V gene are MGHRA and YSYEKL. The V and J ends lost 2 bases and 6 bases, in that order; junction bases with no gene match: 12. CDR3 length equals 17 residues. The CDR3 loop reads CASSQHSSGPLSNEQFF. The CDR3 DNA reads as TGCGCCAGCAGCCAACATTCTAGCGGGCCCCTCTCCAATGAGCAGTTCTTC.

This clone turned up a few times. The V call is TRBV29-1, the J call TRBJ2-3; 9 bases line up with TRBD1. The J segment lost 5 bases and the V segment lost 4 bases, leaving 10 bases of the junction unmatched. The CDR3 is made up of 15 amino acids. Germline values: CDR1 SQVTM, CDR2 ANQGSEA. The CDR3 here is CSVVDRGGGKDTQYF. The CDR3 DNA follows: TGCAGCGTTGTAGACAGGGGGGGAGGAAAAGATACGCAGTATTTT.

This clone has just a few counts. The chain is built from TRBV19 and TRBJ1-1; no clear D gene. From germline, CDR1 is LNHDA and CDR2 SQIVND (reference sequence). The CDR3 sequence is 13 residues long. The V end lost 3 bases, the J end lost 2 bases, and 7 bases lay between the germline ends. The CDR3 protein is CASSMYINTEAFF. CDR3 coding DNA: TGTGCCAGTAGTATGTATATTAACACTGAAGCTTTCTTT.

This chain links TRBV7-9 with TRBJ2-1; 8 bases line up with TRBD2. The CDR3 spans 16 residues. V dropped 5 bases and J dropped 10; count of bases not matched to a gene: 16. Looked up from germline, CDR1 is SEHNR and CDR2 is FQNEAQ (reference sequence). The CDR3 spells CASSPTPGGAGWEQFF. The CDR3, as DNA: TGTGCCAGCAGCCCCACCCCGGGGGGGGCCGGTTGGGAGCAGTTCTTC.

Here the CDR3 reads CASSLKAAKNIQYF. DNA for the CDR3: TGTGCCAGCAGCTTAAAGGCAGCCAAAAACATTCAGTACTTC. This chain links TRBV5-6 with TRBJ2-4; D call uncertain. Germline V gene data show CDR1 as SGHDT and CDR2 as YYEEEE. The CDR3 consists of 14 residues. Trimming left V 2 bases short and J 0 bases short, with 6 bases between. Drawing the rest from reference TRBV5-6 and TRBJ2-4, the complete variable domain is DAGVTQSPTHLIKTRGQQVTLRCSPKSGHDTVSWYQQALGQGPQFIFQYYEEEERQRGNFPDRFSGHQFPNYSSELNVNALLLGDSALYLCASSLKAAKNIQYFGAGTRLSVL.

This rearrangement joins TRBV4-1 to TRBJ1-2; the D gene is possibly TRBD1 (6 bases). This CDR3 comprises 16 residues. CDR1 MGHRA and CDR2 YSYEKL come from the germline V gene. The germline V and J ends were trimmed by 4 bases and 2 bases, with 17 bases remaining between them. The CDR3 DNA sequence: TGCGCCAGCAGCCGATATGAGGGGGACCCAAACTATGGCTACACCTTC. It specifies CASSRYEGDPNYGYTF.

This clone occurred a few times. The chain recombines TRBV4-2 with TRBJ1-1; D is uncertain. The CDR3 consists of 11 residues. V lost 5 bases, J lost 3 bases, and 4 bases lay in between. CDR1 LGHNA and CDR2 YNFKEQ come from the germline V gene. CDR3 protein: CASSSHTEAFF. The DNA for the CDR3 is TGTGCCAGCAGCTCACACACTGAAGCTTTCTTT.

The chain couples TRBV5-6 to TRBJ1-2; D is perhaps TRBD1 (6 bases). In germline, CDR1 is SGHDT, CDR2 YYEEEE. CDR3 length: 14 amino acids. Trimming took 4 bases from V and 0 from J, leaving 10 bases between them. The CDR3 DNA reads as TGTGCCAGCAGCATGACAGGTCCTAACTATGGCTACACCTTC. It yields the protein CASSMTGPNYGYTF. Filled out from reference TRBV5-6 and TRBJ1-2, the complete variable domain reads DAGVTQSPTHLIKTRGQQVTLRCSPKSGHDTVSWYQQALGQGPQFIFQYYEEEERQRGNFPDRFSGHQFPNYSSELNVNALLLGDSALYLCASSMTGPNYGYTFGSGTRLTVV.

This clone has a handful of counts. The chain couples TRBV2 to TRBJ2-7; possible D gene TRBD1, 5 bases. This CDR3 region has 11 residues. Between the trimmed V and J ends, which lost 8 bases and 6 bases, there was a span of 11 bases. CDR1 is SNHLY, CDR2 FYNNEI, per germline. This chain's CDR3 is CASGARAEQYF. DNA for the CDR3: TGTGCCAGCGGGGCCAGGGCCGAGCAGTACTTC.

The chain recombines TRBV15 with TRBJ1-1, with D unresolved. CDR1 and CDR2 (germline): LNHNV, YYDKDF (reference sequence). The CDR3 is 16 amino acids. The V and J ends lost 0 bases and 0 bases respectively, with 11 bases between them. CDR3 loop: CATSRDWVFMNTEAFF. Written as DNA, the CDR3 is TGTGCCACCAGCAGAGATTGGGTCTTCATGAACACTGAAGCTTTCTTT.

The genes are TRBV5-4 and TRBJ1-6; D gene uncertain. The V end lost 2 bases, the J end lost 9 bases, and 12 bases lay between the germline ends. CDR3 length equals 14 residues. The V gene's germline CDR1 is SGHNT and CDR2 YYREEE (reference sequence). The CDR3 nucleotides read TGTGCCAGCAGCTTAAGGGAGGAGCTTTCACCCCTCCACTTT. Protein sequence: CASSLREELSPLHF.

There are a few counts of this clone. The rearrangement uses TRBV19 and TRBJ1-2; no reliable D call. Germline-derived CDR1 and CDR2 are LNHDA and SQIVND (reference sequence). Trimming took 5 bases from V and 0 from J, leaving 10 bases between them. CDR3 length: 14 residues. In nucleotides, the CDR3 is TGTGCCAGTAGTGCGTACACCACTAACTATGGCTACACCTTC. Translating it yields CASSAYTTNYGYTF.

V and J are TRBV30 and TRBJ1-6; D gene uncertain. Trimming removed 3 bases from V and 0 bases from J, with 9 bases in between. The germline CDR1 and CDR2 sequences are GTSNPN and SVGIG (reference sequence). This CDR3 has 15 residues. This chain's CDR3 is CAWREGSSYNSPLHF. The CDR3 nucleotides read TGTGCCTGGAGAGAAGGGAGCTCCTATAATTCACCCCTCCACTTT. The full variable domain, rest sourced from reference TRBV30 and TRBJ1-6, is SQTIHQWPATLVQPVGSPLSLECTVEGTSNPNLYWYRQAAGRGLQLLFYSVGIGQISSEVPQNLSASRPQDRQFILSSKKLLLSDSGFYLCAWREGSSYNSPLHFGNGTRLTVT.

The chain joins TRBV28 to TRBJ1-5, with D perhaps matching TRBD1 (6 bases). CDR1 is MDHEN and CDR2 is SYDVKM in the germline V gene. CDR3 length: 15 amino acids. V lost 6 bases and J 4 bases, leaving 16 bases between the germline ends. CDR3 amino acids: CASRATGLRNQPQHF. CDR3 in DNA: TGTGCCAGCAGAGCTACAGGGTTACGAAATCAGCCCCAGCATTTT.

This clone occurred once. This chain uses TRBV19 with TRBJ1-4; D ambiguous. Germline CDR1 is LNHDA and CDR2 is SQIVND (reference sequence). This CDR3 is built from 14 residues. Between the trimmed V and J ends, which lost 8 bases and 4 bases, there was a span of 14 bases. The CDR3 DNA reads as TGTGCCAGTGGGTTGGACGGCTTTAATGAAAAACTGTTTTTT. It specifies CASGLDGFNEKLFF. The full variable domain, in which reference TRBV19 and TRBJ1-4 provide the parts outside the CDR3, is DGGITQSPKYLFRKEGQNVTLSCEQNLNHDAMYWYRQDPGQGLRLIYYSQIVNDFQKGDIAEGYSVSREKKESFPLTVTSAQKNPTAFYLCASGLDGFNEKLFFGSGTQLSVL.

The chain employs TRBV5-6 and TRBJ1-1; D is ambiguous. Germline CDR1 is SGHDT and CDR2 is YYEEEE. V was trimmed by 2 bases and J by 1 base, leaving 6 bases between them. The length of the CDR3 is 13 residues. The CDR3 nucleotides read TGTGCCAGCAGCTTAGGATGGAACACTGAAGCTTTCTTT. Amino acid sequence: CASSLGWNTEAFF.

The rearrangement joins TRBV5-1 to TRBJ2-7, with 13 bases lining up with TRBD2. Germline CDR1 SGHRS, CDR2 YFSETQ. The V gene end was trimmed by 0 bases and the J gene end by 1 base; junction bases not matched to a gene: 22. The CDR3 has 23 residues. The CDR3 DNA sequence: TGCGCCAGCAGCTTGGCCGTTTTTTCTGGTGGGACTAGCGGGGCCGCAACTTCCTACGAGCAGTACTTC. This gives the protein CASSLAVFSGGTSGAATSYEQYF.

This clone came up once. The chain carries TRBV6-6 and TRBJ1-2, with D perhaps matching TRBD1 (5 bases). The CDR3 runs 13 residues. CDR1 and CDR2 (germline): MNHNY, SVGAGI (reference sequence). Trimming left V 0 bases short and J 9 bases short, with 11 bases between. The CDR3 sequence: CASSYSGELRYTF. The CDR3 nucleotides read TGTGCCAGCAGTTACTCAGGGGAGCTTCGCTACACCTTC.

This clone turned up a few times. J is TRBJ1-1 and V is TRBV23-1; 8 bases agree with TRBD1. TRBV23-1 qualifies as an ORF whose function is uncertain. V lost 0 bases and J lost 7; bases outside the gene matches: 10. The CDR3 loop spans 16 amino acids. The CDR3 here is CASSQSWSRGQGEAFF. Here the CDR3 DNA reads TGCGCCAGCAGTCAATCTTGGAGCAGGGGGCAAGGTGAAGCTTTCTTT.